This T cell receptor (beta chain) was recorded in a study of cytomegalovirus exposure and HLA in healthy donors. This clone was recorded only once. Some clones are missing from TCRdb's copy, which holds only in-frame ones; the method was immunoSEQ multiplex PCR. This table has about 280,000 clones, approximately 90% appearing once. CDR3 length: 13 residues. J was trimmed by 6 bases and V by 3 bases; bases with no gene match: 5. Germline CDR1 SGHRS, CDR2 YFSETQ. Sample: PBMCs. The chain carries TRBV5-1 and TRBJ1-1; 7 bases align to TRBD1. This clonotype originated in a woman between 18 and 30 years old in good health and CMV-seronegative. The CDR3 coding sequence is TGCGCCAGCAGCTGGCAGGGGACAGCTGAAGCTTTCTTT. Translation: CASSWQGTAEAFF.